The T cell receptor beta chain under discussion was sequenced for a study of graft-versus-host responses after intestinal transplantation (dated by TCRdb to the early 2020s). In the study overall: The transplants that recipients received were multivisceral, liver-intestinal, or isolated intestinal. Anti-thymocyte globulin induction was given to all recipients, followed by maintenance tacrolimus and steroids for approximately 3 years. Graft-versus-host and host-versus-graft alloreactive T cell clones were tracked in the graft, circulation and bone marrow after intestinal transplantation using bulk TCR-beta CDR3 sequencing. To identify alloreactive clones, pre-transplant mixed lymphocyte reaction products were sequenced and compared with unstimulated pre-transplant donor and recipient T cells. Of the 20 to 25 intestinal transplant recipients enrolled in the cohort, one of whom was a retransplant, a few patients without pretransplant specimens were excluded. A peak of at least 4% donor T cells among recipient peripheral blood mononuclear cells was the definition used for donor T cell macrochimerism. Rather than going through the commercial service, samples from a few later patients were sequenced in-house on an Illumina MiSeq and processed with MiXCR. Overall results and qualifications from the work: GvH clones were detected in recipient bone marrow, and some of these GvH clones were observed earlier in ileal mucosa or blood, consistent with an intestinal mucosal origin. In patients with donor T cell macrochimerism, the allografts had high GvH to HvG T cell clonal ratios. Conclusions were limited by the relatively low number and heterogeneity of intestinal transplant patients. Early after transplant, peak levels of circulating GvH clones were found to be associated with declines in HvG clones.

The sample's time point, from its label and the paper: cells obtained before transplantation from donor or recipient. CD3+CD4+ and CD3+CD8+ populations were FACS-sorted from unstimulated pre-transplant donor and recipient cells taken from spleen or lymph nodes. Libraries were made using the immunoSEQ multiplex PCR assay. In most patients, genomic DNA was isolated using the Qiagen DNeasy Blood and Tissue Kit and sent frozen to Adaptive Biotechnologies for TCR sequencing. High-throughput TCR-beta CDR3 sequencing of genomic DNA from most patients was performed by Adaptive Biotechnologies. From the authors' description of their analysis: TCR sequencing data for roughly 17 patients were retrieved from Adaptive's ImmunoSEQ software; three other patients were processed with MiXCR and VDJtools. To correct CD4 versus CD8 sorting errors, sequences present in both subsets at a frequency ratio below 5:1 were removed. CDR3 nucleotide sequences shared by donor and recipient were removed because the origin of these sequences could not be assigned. To count as alloreactive, a clone needed at least 2-fold expansion over unstimulated cells and a minimum CFSE-low frequency of 0.002% (template counts) or 0.001% (read counts). Clones detected in sequenced pre-transplant spleen, lymph node, or MLR CFSE-low populations of the donor or recipient were defined as mappable. Cumulative frequency of alloreactive clones was calculated as a percentage of all sequences weighted by copy number. The clones in this table, taken by TCRdb from immuneACCESS, are in-frame only. Not every clone is retained; where verified, under half of the shortfall comes from an unresolved V gene, and the cause of the rest is unknown. V and J calls and clone size are copied from that table; D and trimming were computed from the DNA. The table for this sample lists 96,000 or so clones; 92% of them were counted only once. Roughly 0.17% of the sample lies in the top ten.

Trimming takes 3 bases from V and 5 bases from J, and the germline ends sit 11 bases apart. CDR1 and CDR2 were assigned from the germline V gene as SGHTS and YDEGEE. Spanning cysteine to phenylalanine, the CDR3 consists of 13 amino acids. Only the CDR3 portion is preserved as DNA: 39 bases, with reading frame beginning at the first base. On this clone itself: No antigen is known for it. No much larger clone exists at a distance of one base, and base qualities are not known.

The receptor chain draws on TRBV5-8 and TRBJ2-5; TRBD1 is perhaps the D gene, given 6 matching bases. The receptor's source is a human donor who received an intestinal transplant. The source material was unstimulated CD4+ T cells sorted from spleen or lymph node cells, sampled before intestinal transplant. The base sequence is TGTGCCAGCAGCTCACAGGGTAGGGAGACCCAGTACTTC. It encodes CASSSQGRETQYF.